This T cell receptor (beta chain) was identified during a study of T cell responses to AZD1222 COVID-19 vaccine. In the case of this clone: What it binds is unknown.

Repertoires were generated with immunoSEQ multiplex PCR, while TCRdb's copy carries only in-frame clones and drops some. The sample records over 100,000 clones, over 75% being singletons. Whole-study findings and limits: Across the whole spike, CD4 TCRs peaked at regions 160-218 and 743-854. Variant regions that are unmutated are reportedly the target of nearly half of spike-specific TCRs. An increase in Spike-specific TCR breadth and depth was observed after two AZD1222 doses.

The material was peripheral blood, obtained on day 0 of AZD1222 vaccination. This clonotype was sampled from an adult in good health.

The CDR3 reads CASSVAGLGQNEQYF. The CDR3 nucleotides read TGTGCCAGCAGCGTAGCGGGATTAGGACAGAATGAGCAGTACTTC. The J gene is TRBJ2-7, the V gene TRBV9, with D perhaps TRBD1 (6 bases). Germline-derived CDR1 and CDR2 are SGDLS and YYNGEE. The CDR3 consists of 15 residues. Trimming stripped 0 bases from V and 7 bases from J, with 17 bases between. Full variable domain (missing parts from reference TRBV9 and TRBJ2-7): DSGVTQTPKHLITATGQRVTLRCSPRSGDLSVYWYQQSLDQGLQFLIQYYNGEERAKGNILERFSAQQFPDLHSELNLSSLELGDSALYFCASSVAGLGQNEQYFGPGTRLTVT.